This paragraph reports one T cell receptor (beta chain). The CDR3 sequence is 15 residues long. CDR1 is SGHVS, CDR2 FQNEAQ, per germline. Losses at the gene ends were 1 base for V and 2 bases for J; bases not matched to a gene: 0. The PCR was carried out with 60 Vbeta primers and 13 Jbeta primers. Profiled with immunoSEQ multiplex PCR; TCRdb holds only in-frame clones, not every one. The table includes 63,000 or so clones, roughly four fifths detected once. This sample is drawn from a study of cytomegalovirus exposure and HLA in healthy donors. Background on the study: As released early, the data held about 85 million unique TCRs from HLA-typed donors.

This chain connects TRBV7-8 to TRBJ1-5, with 9 bases aligning to TRBD1. Sequencing was carried out using PBMCs. The sequence was collected from a woman aged 25 to 39 in good health and CMV-seropositive. The CDR3, as DNA: TGTGCCAGCAGCTTAGGGACAGGGGGCAATCAGCCCCAGCATTTT. Protein product: CASSLGTGGNQPQHF.